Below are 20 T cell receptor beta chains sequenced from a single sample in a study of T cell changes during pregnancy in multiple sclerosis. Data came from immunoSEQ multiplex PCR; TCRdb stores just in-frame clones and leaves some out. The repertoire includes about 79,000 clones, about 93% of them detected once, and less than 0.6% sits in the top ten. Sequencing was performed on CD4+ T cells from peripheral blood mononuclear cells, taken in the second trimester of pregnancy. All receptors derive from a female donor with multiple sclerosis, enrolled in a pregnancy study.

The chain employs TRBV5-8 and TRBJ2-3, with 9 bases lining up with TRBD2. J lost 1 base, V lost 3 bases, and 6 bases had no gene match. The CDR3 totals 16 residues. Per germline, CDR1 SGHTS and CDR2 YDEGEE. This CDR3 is CASSSGRGGRTDTQYF. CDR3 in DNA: TGTGCCAGCAGCTCCGGGCGGGGGGGACGCACAGATACGCAGTATTTT.

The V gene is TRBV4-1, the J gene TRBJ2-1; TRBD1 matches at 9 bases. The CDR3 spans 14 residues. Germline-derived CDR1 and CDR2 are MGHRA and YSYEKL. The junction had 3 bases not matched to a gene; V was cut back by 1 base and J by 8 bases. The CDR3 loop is CASSQGDRVHEQFF. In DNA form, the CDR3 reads TGCGCCAGCAGCCAAGGGGACAGGGTCCATGAGCAGTTCTTC.

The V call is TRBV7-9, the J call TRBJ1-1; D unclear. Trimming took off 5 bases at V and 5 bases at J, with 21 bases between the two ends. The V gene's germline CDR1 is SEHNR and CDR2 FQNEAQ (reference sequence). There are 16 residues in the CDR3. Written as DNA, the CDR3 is TGTGCCAGCAGCACGACTGCGCCCCGACGGGGTACTGAAGCTTTCTTT. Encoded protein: CASSTTAPRRGTEAFF. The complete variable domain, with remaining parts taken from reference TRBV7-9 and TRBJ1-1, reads DTGVSQNPRHKITKRGQNVTFRCDPISEHNRLYWYRQTLGQGPEFLTYFQNEAQLEKSRLLSDRFSAERPKGSFSTLEIQRTEQGDSAMYLCASSTTAPRRGTEAFFGQGTRLTVV.

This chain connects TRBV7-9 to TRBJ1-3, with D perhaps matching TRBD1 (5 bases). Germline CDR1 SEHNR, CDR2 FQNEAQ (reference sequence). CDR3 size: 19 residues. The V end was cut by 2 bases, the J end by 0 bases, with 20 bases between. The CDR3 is CASSLPMRPTVSSGNTIYF. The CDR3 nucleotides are TGTGCCAGCAGCTTACCAATGAGGCCGACAGTGTCCTCTGGAAACACCATATATTTT.

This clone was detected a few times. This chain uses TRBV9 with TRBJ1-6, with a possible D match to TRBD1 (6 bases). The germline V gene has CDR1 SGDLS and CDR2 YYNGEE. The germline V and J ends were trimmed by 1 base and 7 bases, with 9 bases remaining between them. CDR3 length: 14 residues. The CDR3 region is CASSVLDSNSPLHF. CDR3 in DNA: TGTGCCAGCAGCGTATTGGACAGCAATTCACCCCTCCACTTT.

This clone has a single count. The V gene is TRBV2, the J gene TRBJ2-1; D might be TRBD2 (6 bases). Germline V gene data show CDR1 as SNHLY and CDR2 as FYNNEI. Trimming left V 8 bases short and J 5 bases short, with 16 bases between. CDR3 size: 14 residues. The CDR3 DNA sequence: TGTGCCAGCGCCCCGGGACGGACTAACAATGAGCAGTTCTTC. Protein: CASAPGRTNNEQFF. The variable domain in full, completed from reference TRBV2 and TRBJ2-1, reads EPEVTQTPSHQVTQMGQEVILRCVPISNHLYFYWYRQILGQKVEFLVSFYNNEISEKSEIFDDQFSVERPDGSNFTLKIRSTKLEDSAMYFCASAPGRTNNEQFFGPGTRLTVL.

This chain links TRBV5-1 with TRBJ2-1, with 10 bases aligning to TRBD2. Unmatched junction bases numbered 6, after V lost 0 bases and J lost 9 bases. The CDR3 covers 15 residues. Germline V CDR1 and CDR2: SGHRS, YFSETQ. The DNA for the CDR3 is TGCGCCAGCAGCTTGGCAGCGGGAGGGCCCGGTGAGCAGTTCTTC. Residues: CASSLAAGGPGEQFF. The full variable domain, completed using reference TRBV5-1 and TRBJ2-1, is KAGVTQTPRYLIKTRGQQVTLSCSPISGHRSVSWYQQTPGQGLQFLFEYFSETQRNKGNFPGRFSGRQFSNSRSEMNVSTLELGDSALYLCASSLAAGGPGEQFFGPGTRLTVL.

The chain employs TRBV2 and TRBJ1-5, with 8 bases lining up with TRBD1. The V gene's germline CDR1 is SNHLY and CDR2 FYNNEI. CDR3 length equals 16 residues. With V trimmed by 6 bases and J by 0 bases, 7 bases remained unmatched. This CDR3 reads CASRSTGGDSNQPQHF. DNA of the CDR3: TGTGCCAGCAGATCCACAGGGGGAGATAGCAATCAGCCCCAGCATTTT.

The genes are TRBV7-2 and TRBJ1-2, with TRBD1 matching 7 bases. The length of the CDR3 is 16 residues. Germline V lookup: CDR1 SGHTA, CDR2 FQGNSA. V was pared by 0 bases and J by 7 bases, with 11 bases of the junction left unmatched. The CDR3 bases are TGTGCCAGCAGCTTAGCGTCGGGACAGCGTTCTTCTGGCTACACCTTC. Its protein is CASSLASGQRSSGYTF.

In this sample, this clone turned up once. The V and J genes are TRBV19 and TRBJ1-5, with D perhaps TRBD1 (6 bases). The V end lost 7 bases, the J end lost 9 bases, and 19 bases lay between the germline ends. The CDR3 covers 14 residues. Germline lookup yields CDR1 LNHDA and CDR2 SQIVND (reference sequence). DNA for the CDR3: TGTGCCAGTAACTTACAGGGAAGGACTCGGCCCCAGCATTTT. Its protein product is CASNLQGRTRPQHF. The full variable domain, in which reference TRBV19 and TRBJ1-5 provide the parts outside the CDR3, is DGGITQSPKYLFRKEGQNVTLSCEQNLNHDAMYWYRQDPGQGLRLIYYSQIVNDFQKGDIAEGYSVSREKKESFPLTVTSAQKNPTAFYLCASNLQGRTRPQHFGDGTRLSIL.

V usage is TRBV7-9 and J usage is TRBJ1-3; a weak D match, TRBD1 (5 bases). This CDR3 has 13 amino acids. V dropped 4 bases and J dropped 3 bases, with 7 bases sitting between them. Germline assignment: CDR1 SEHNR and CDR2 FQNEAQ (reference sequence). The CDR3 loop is CASSSQGGNTIYF. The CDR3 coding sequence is TGTGCCAGCAGCTCCCAGGGTGGAAACACCATATATTTT.

CDR3 in DNA: TGTGCCAGCAGGACCCTGGAGCGGGGGTCCAAAAACATTCAGTACTTC. Its protein is CASRTLERGSKNIQYF. The chain couples TRBV27 to TRBJ2-4, with 8 bases aligning to TRBD2. Germline V gene data show CDR1 as MNHEY and CDR2 as SMNVEV (reference sequence). The CDR3 loop spans 16 amino acids. V gave up 6 bases and J gave up 2 bases; unmatched junction bases: 9.

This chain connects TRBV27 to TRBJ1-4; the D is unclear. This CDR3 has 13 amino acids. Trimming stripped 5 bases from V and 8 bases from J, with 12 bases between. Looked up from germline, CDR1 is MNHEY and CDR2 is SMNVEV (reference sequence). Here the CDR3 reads CASSPSGGEKLFF. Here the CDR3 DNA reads TGTGCCAGCAGTCCCTCGGGTGGGGAAAAACTGTTTTTT. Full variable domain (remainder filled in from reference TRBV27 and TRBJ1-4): EAQVTQNPRYLITVTGKKLTVTCSQNMNHEYMSWYRQDPGLGLRQIYYSMNVEVTDKGDVPEGYKVSRKEKRNFPLILESPSPNQTSLYFCASSPSGGEKLFFGSGTQLSVL.

The DNA of the CDR3 is TGTGCCAGCAGTGGACAGTATAACACAGATACGCAGTATTTT. Translating gives CASSGQYNTDTQYF. The chain couples TRBV2 to TRBJ2-3, with D maybe TRBD1 (5 bases). Trimming stripped 4 bases from V and 2 bases from J, with 10 bases between. The length of the CDR3 is 14 residues. Germline V gene sequence: CDR1 SNHLY, CDR2 FYNNEI.

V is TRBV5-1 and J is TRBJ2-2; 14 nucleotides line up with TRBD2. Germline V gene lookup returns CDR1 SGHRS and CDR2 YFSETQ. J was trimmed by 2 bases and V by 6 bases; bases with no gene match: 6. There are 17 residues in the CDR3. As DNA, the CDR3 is TGCGCCAGCACGACTAGCGGGGGGGCTCGTAACACCGGGGAGCTGTTTTTT. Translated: CASTTSGGARNTGELFF.

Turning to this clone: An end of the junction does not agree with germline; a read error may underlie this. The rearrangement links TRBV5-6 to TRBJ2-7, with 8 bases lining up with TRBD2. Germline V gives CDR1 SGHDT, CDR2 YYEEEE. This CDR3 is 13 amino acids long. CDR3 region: CASSFHLAGSRRF. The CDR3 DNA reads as TGTGCCAGCAGCTTTCATTTAGCGGGGAGTCGCCGCTTC.

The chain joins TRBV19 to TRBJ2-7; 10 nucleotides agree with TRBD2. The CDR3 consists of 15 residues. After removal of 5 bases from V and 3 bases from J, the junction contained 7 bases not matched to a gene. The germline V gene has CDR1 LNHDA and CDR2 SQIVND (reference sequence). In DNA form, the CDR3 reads TGTGCCAGTAGTGCGTCTAGCGGGAGTGTCTACGAGCAGTACTTC. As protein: CASSASSGSVYEQYF.

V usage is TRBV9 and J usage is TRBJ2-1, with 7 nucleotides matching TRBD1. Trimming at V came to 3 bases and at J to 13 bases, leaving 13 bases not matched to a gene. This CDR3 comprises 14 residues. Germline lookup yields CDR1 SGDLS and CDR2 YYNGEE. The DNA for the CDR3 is TGTGCCAGCAGCGCCCGACAGGGTATGAGGCTACAGTTCTTC. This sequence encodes CASSARQGMRLQFF.

The DNA of the CDR3 is TGTGCCAGCAGCTCGCAGGATTTTCATGGCTACACCTTC. Its translation is CASSSQDFHGYTF. The gene calls are TRBV7-6 and TRBJ1-2; no definite D call. The CDR3 is made up of 13 amino acids. CDR1 is SGHVS and CDR2 is FNYEAQ in the germline V gene. V gave up 4 bases and J gave up 6 bases, with 12 bases separating them.

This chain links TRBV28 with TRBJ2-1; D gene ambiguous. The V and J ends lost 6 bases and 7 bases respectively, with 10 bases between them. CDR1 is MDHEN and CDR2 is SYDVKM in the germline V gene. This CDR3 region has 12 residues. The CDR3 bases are TGTGCCAGCAGCCCTCCCCGGAATGAGCAGTTCTTC. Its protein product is CASSPPRNEQFF.